These 6 T cell receptor beta chains were all obtained from the same sample, sequenced in a study of identical twins (dated by TCRdb to between 2015 and 2016). Library preparation employed 5' RACE. Sequencing took place on an Illumina HiSeq 2000. In-frame beta chains were kept once TCRdb had trimmed the public reads at Q25 with fastp and called clones with MiXCR. Rows with a matching CDR3 protein are joined into one entry that keeps the most common DNA and genes. The sample data list approximately 230,000 distinct CDR3 sequences, and 6.5% of these were observed just once. 13% to 15% of the sample belongs to the ten largest clones. Another study also made use of these data, one on T cells expressing NK-cell markers.

Material for sequencing was CD8+ T cells sorted from blood. The origin of the receptors is a woman aged 18-29 years in good health.

The V and J genes are TRBV20-1 and TRBJ2-5, with 8 nucleotides matching TRBD2. The CDR3 is 16 amino acids. Germline lookup yields CDR1 DFQATT and CDR2 SNEGSKA (reference sequence). V lost 5 bases and J lost 5; bases outside the gene matches: 16. The chain's CDR3 is CSAGSDGRAWRETQYF. The CDR3 nucleotides read TGCAGTGCTGGGTCTGACGGGAGGGCCTGGAGGGAGACCCAGTACTTC.

The CDR3 coding sequence is TGTGCCAGCAGCGTAGTCACTGGTGAGCAGTTCTTC. Amino acid sequence: CASSVVTGEQFF. This chain links TRBV9 with TRBJ2-1; D unclear. Between the trimmed V and J ends, which lost 0 bases and 9 bases, there was a span of 7 bases. This CDR3 region has 12 residues. The germline gives CDR1 SGDLS, CDR2 YYNGEE.

The V gene is TRBV7-9, the J gene TRBJ2-7; D not resolved. Trimming left V 4 bases short and J 0 bases short, with 10 bases between. The length of the CDR3 is 14 residues. Looked up from germline, CDR1 is SEHNR and CDR2 is FQNEAQ (reference sequence). The CDR3 loop is CASSSSWPSYEQYF. CDR3 DNA sequence: TGTGCCAGCAGCTCGTCTTGGCCCTCCTACGAGCAGTACTTC.

This clonotype turned up a few times. The chain is built from TRBV9 and TRBJ1-2, with a tentative D call TRBD1 (6 bases). From germline, CDR1 is SGDLS and CDR2 YYNGEE. Trimming took off 0 bases at V and 2 bases at J, with 8 bases between the two ends. The CDR3 has 14 residues. The CDR3 DNA reads as TGTGCCAGCAGCGTAGATGGGGGCAACTATGGCTACACCTTC. Protein product: CASSVDGGNYGYTF.

The V gene is TRBV27, the J gene TRBJ2-7, with D possibly being TRBD2 (5 bases). Trimming stripped 5 bases from V and 2 bases from J, with 16 bases between. The V gene's germline CDR1 is MNHEY and CDR2 SMNVEV (reference sequence). This CDR3 comprises 15 residues. The CDR3 sequence is CASSIRAAETYEQYF. In nucleotides, the CDR3 is TGTGCCAGCAGTATCCGAGCGGCGGAGACCTACGAGCAGTACTTC.

This clonotype was seen a few times. This rearrangement joins TRBV30 to TRBJ2-7, with TRBD1 as a possible D gene (5 bases). The V and J ends lost 5 bases and 3 bases respectively, with 11 bases between them. The CDR3 runs to 12 residues. The V gene's germline CDR1 is GTSNPN and CDR2 SVGIG (reference sequence). Written as DNA, the CDR3 is TGTGCCTGGGGCGACAGCTACTACGAGCAGTACTTC. Translation gives CAWGDSYYEQYF.